What follows is one T cell receptor beta chain and its context. Antigen specificity is unknown. The data derive from a study of cytomegalovirus exposure and HLA in healthy donors. Findings and caveats of the study: Sequencing probably produced one cluster of sequence variants that were highly shared.

PCR employed 60 Vbeta and 13 Jbeta primers. Only in-frame clones appear in the TCRdb table, and some are missing; sequencing was by immunoSEQ multiplex PCR. The repertoire holds 150,000 to 200,000 clones, with just over 75% as singletons. Germline assignment: CDR1 SQVTM and CDR2 ANQGSEA. Trimming left V 6 bases short and J 0 bases short, with 14 bases between. The CDR3 has 14 amino acids. Sequencing was carried out using PBMCs. The sequence came from a woman in her twenties or thirties in good health and CMV-seropositive. The J gene is TRBJ2-5, the V gene TRBV29-1, with D unresolved. The CDR3 is CSVVWWLHQETQYF. CDR3 bases: TGCAGCGTGGTGTGGTGGCTCCACCAAGAGACCCAGTACTTC.